This T cell receptor (beta chain) was identified during a study of CD8+ T cells in alopecia areata. Sequencing templates came from extracted RNA that was reverse transcribed into cDNA. Produced via immunoSEQ multiplex PCR; TCRdb's table is partial and in-frame only. The profile shows 180,000 or so clones, 65% to 75% of them singletons. Lesional scalp punch biopsies and peripheral blood came from alopecia areata patients. Trimming removed 7 bases at V and 1 base at J, with 10 bases between. This CDR3 comprises 13 residues. Germline V gives CDR1 MNHNS, CDR2 SASEGT. Source: CD8+ T cells sorted from blood, taken at week 0. This chain connects TRBV6-1 to TRBJ2-5; D is possibly TRBD2 (5 bases). This receptor was obtained from a human donor with alopecia areata. The CDR3 nucleotides are TGTGCCAGCAAGGAGGTTAGCCAAGAGACCCAGTACTTC. Encoded protein: CASKEVSQETQYF.